The 21 T cell receptor beta chains below come from one sample, sequenced in a study of T cell repertoires in cytomegalovirus infection. One entry per CDR3 protein results from TCRdb running MiXCR on the reads. The data show fewer than 350,000 distinct CDR3 sequences, with approximately 9.5% seen just once and 4.3% held by the top ten. Material for sequencing was PBMCs. These receptor sequences come from a human donor in good health (CMV status not recorded). Some clones in this sample may be carry-over from other donors' samples.

This clonotype was observed at least ten times. The rearrangement links TRBV7-8 to TRBJ1-3; TRBD1 might be the D (5 bases). Trimming shortened V by 8 bases and J by 2 bases, and 13 bases separated the two germline ends. Per germline, CDR1 SGHVS and CDR2 FQNEAQ. The CDR3 spans 14 residues. The CDR3 DNA is TGTGCCAGCGCACAAACAGGAGCTGGAAACACCATATATTTT. The encoded protein is CASAQTGAGNTIYF.

The table lists this clonotype with many counts. The V gene is TRBV6-2 or TRBV6-3, the J gene TRBJ2-2; D may be TRBD1 or TRBD2 (5 bases each). Germline loops: CDR1 MNHEY, CDR2 SVGEGT. V lost 3 bases and J 3 bases, leaving 11 bases between the germline ends. The CDR3 runs to 15 residues. CDR3 DNA: TGTGCCAGCAGTTATGCTGGGGACCACACCGGGGAGCTGTTTTTT. This codes for CASSYAGDHTGELFF.

This clonotype was detected ten times or more. This chain connects TRBV7-2 to TRBJ2-1; TRBD2 aligns across 9 bases. CDR1 is SGHTA and CDR2 is FQGNSA in the germline V gene. The CDR3 length is 16 residues. The ends lost 0 bases at V and 3 bases at J; junction bases unmatched: 3. The CDR3 DNA sequence: TGTGCCAGCAGCTTAGCTAGCGGGAGAGGCTACAATGAGCAGTTCTTC. Its translation is CASSLASGRGYNEQFF.

The chain couples TRBV12-3 or TRBV12-4 to TRBJ1-5; D is uncertain. The CDR3 is 14 amino acids. Trimming removed 4 bases from V and 9 bases from J, with 16 bases in between. The CDR3 bases are TGTGCCAGCAGTTCGGTCCCCAGGAGGTCGCCCCAGCATTTT. Translation: CASSSVPRRSPQHF.

Many counts were recorded for this clonotype. V usage is TRBV7-2 and J usage is TRBJ1-4; 9 bases line up with TRBD1. Germline values: CDR1 SGHTA, CDR2 FQGNSA. CDR3 length: 15 residues. V shed 1 base and J 6 bases; nucleotides not matched to a gene: 3. The CDR3 reads CASSLGWTGDEKLFF. For the CDR3, the DNA is TGTGCCAGCAGCTTAGGATGGACAGGGGATGAAAAACTGTTTTTT. Variable domain in full (rest from reference TRBV7-2 and TRBJ1-4): GAGVSQSPSNKVTEKGKDVELRCDPISGHTALYWYRQSLGQGLEFLIYFQGNSAPDKSGLPSDRFSAERTGGSVSTLTIQRTQQEDSAVYLCASSLGWTGDEKLFFGSGTQLSVL.

J is TRBJ2-5 and V is TRBV7-2, with TRBD2 matching over 9 bases. CDR3 length: 18 amino acids. Germline V lookup: CDR1 SGHTA, CDR2 FQGNSA. The V and J ends lost 0 bases and 2 bases, in that order; junction bases with no gene match: 10. In DNA, the CDR3 is TGTGCCAGCAGCTTAGCGGGGGCTAGCGGGATAGGGCAAGAGACCCAGTACTTC. As protein: CASSLAGASGIGQETQYF.

This clonotype has at least ten counts. The chain uses TRBV7-2 and TRBJ1-4; D is unclear. Trimming took 1 base from V and 8 from J, leaving 14 bases between them. Germline values: CDR1 SGHTA, CDR2 FQGNSA. This CDR3 has 15 amino acids. In DNA form, the CDR3 reads TGTGCCAGCAGCTTAGAGGGCAGGATAGGCGAAAAACTGTTTTTT. Translating gives CASSLEGRIGEKLFF.

This clonotype was counted at least ten times. The rearrangement uses TRBV7-2 and TRBJ1-5, with D maybe TRBD1 (6 bases). The CDR3 loop spans 15 amino acids. Germline CDR1 and CDR2: SGHTA and FQGNSA. V was clipped by 5 bases and J by 5 bases, with 16 bases between them. The CDR3 region has the DNA TGTGCCAGCAGCCAAGGGGGGGACTATTATCAGCCCCAGCATTTT. It specifies CASSQGGDYYQPQHF.

The sample holds many counts of this clonotype. This CDR3 is CASSFETSGVLNTQYF. In DNA, the CDR3 is TGTGCCAGCAGCTTCGAGACTAGCGGGGTCCTCAATACGCAGTATTTT. The gene calls are TRBV7-2 and TRBJ2-3; TRBD2 aligns across 11 bases. V was pared by 3 bases and J by 7 bases, with 9 bases of the junction left unmatched. CDR3 length equals 16 residues. Germline V gene sequence: CDR1 SGHTA, CDR2 FQGNSA.

This clonotype was detected a few times. The V call is TRBV20-1, the J call TRBJ2-3; no clear D gene. Trimming took off 3 bases at V and 4 bases at J, with 5 bases between the two ends. This CDR3 is 11 amino acids long. CDR1 is DFQATT, CDR2 SNEGSKA, per germline (reference sequence). The CDR3 loop reads CSARTSDTQYF. Written as DNA, the CDR3 is TGCAGTGCTAGGACGTCAGATACGCAGTATTTT.

The sample holds a few counts of this clonotype. V usage is TRBV20-1 and J usage is TRBJ1-1, with TRBD1 as a possible D gene (5 bases). The CDR3 contains 16 residues. Trimming shortened V by 2 bases and J by 0 bases, and 16 bases separated the two germline ends. Germline V gene lookup returns CDR1 DFQATT and CDR2 SNEGSKA (reference sequence). CDR3 in DNA: TGCAGTGCTAGACACCTGGAGGGGCCCATGAACACTGAAGCTTTCTTT. Translating it yields CSARHLEGPMNTEAFF.

The table lists this clonotype with many counts. The chain carries TRBV4-3 and TRBJ1-5, with D hard to call. CDR1 LGHNA and CDR2 YSLEER come from the germline V gene. V was cut by 4 bases and J by 9 bases, with 16 bases left in between. The CDR3 totals 14 residues. CDR3 nucleotide sequence: TGCGCCAGCAGCCCCCCCGCGCGGGAATGGCCCCAGCATTTT. It encodes CASSPPAREWPQHF.

This clonotype has a count of ten or more. V gene TRBV20-1 combines with J gene TRBJ2-6, with 11 bases identical to TRBD1. CDR1 and CDR2 (germline): DFQATT, SNEGSKA (reference sequence). There are 15 residues in the CDR3. The CDR3 sequence: CGVGQGASGANVLTF. The CDR3, as DNA: TGCGGAGTTGGACAGGGGGCTTCTGGGGCCAACGTCCTGACTTTC.

The gene calls are TRBV11-3 and TRBJ2-2; maybe TRBD1 (6 bases). The V end was cut by 1 base, the J end by 6 bases, with 12 bases between. CDR1 is SGHNT, CDR2 YENEEA, per germline. The CDR3 totals 15 residues. The CDR3 spells CASSLGQDGAGELFF. CDR3 coding DNA: TGTGCCAGCAGCTTAGGACAGGATGGCGCCGGGGAGCTGTTTTTT.

The chain has TRBV19 and TRBJ1-2; D ambiguous. CDR3 size: 11 residues. The germline CDR1 and CDR2 sequences are LNHDA and SQIVND (reference sequence). V was trimmed by 5 bases and J by 9 bases, leaving 10 bases between them. The CDR3 is CASSERRSYTF. The CDR3 bases are TGTGCCAGTAGTGAGCGGAGGAGCTACACCTTC.

This clonotype was found many times. This rearrangement joins TRBV28 to TRBJ1-1; D uncertain. The CDR3 is 15 residues long. The V and J ends lost 6 bases and 1 base respectively, with 15 bases between them. The germline V gene has CDR1 MDHEN and CDR2 SYDVKM. The CDR3 protein is CASSPVEERNTEAFF. In DNA, the CDR3 is TGTGCCAGCAGCCCCGTGGAGGAGAGGAACACTGAAGCTTTCTTT. The full variable domain, in which reference TRBV28 and TRBJ1-1 provide the parts outside the CDR3, is DVKVTQSSRYLVKRTGEKVFLECVQDMDHENMFWYRQDPGLGLRLIYFSYDVKMKEKGDIPEGYSVSREKKERFSLILESASTNQTSMYLCASSPVEERNTEAFFGQGTRLTVV.

The table lists this clonotype with many counts. V and J are TRBV7-3 and TRBJ1-3, with D perhaps TRBD1 (5 bases). This CDR3 has 13 residues. V was trimmed by 4 bases and J by 4 bases, leaving 8 bases between them. CDR1 is SGHTA and CDR2 is FQGTGA in the germline V gene. The CDR3 here is CASSSDKGNTIYF. For the CDR3, the DNA is TGTGCCAGCAGCTCGGACAAGGGAAACACCATATATTTT. Full variable domain (rest looked up from reference TRBV7-3 and TRBJ1-3): GAGVSQTPSNKVTEKGKYVELRCDPISGHTALYWYRQSLGQGPEFLIYFQGTGAADDSGLPNDRFFAVRPEGSVSTLKIQRTERGDSAVYLCASSSDKGNTIYFGEGSWLTVV.

This clonotype was found many times. CDR3 residues: CASSFTGGYSNQPQHF. DNA for the CDR3: TGTGCCAGCAGTTTTACAGGGGGATATAGCAATCAGCCCCAGCATTTT. The genes are TRBV12-3 or TRBV12-4 and TRBJ1-5, with TRBD1 matching 8 bases. V lost 3 bases to trimming and J lost 0 bases; unmatched junction nucleotides: 4. The CDR3 is made up of 16 amino acids.

This clonotype has ten or more counts. The rearrangement joins TRBV7-2 to TRBJ2-5, with D unresolved. V was cut by 3 bases and J by 5 bases, with 7 bases left in between. This CDR3 has 12 amino acids. Germline assignment: CDR1 SGHTA and CDR2 FQGNSA. CDR3 region: CASSFSGETQYF. The CDR3 bases are TGTGCCAGCAGCTTTTCGGGCGAGACCCAGTACTTC.

Many counts were recorded for this clonotype. This chain joins TRBV12-3 or TRBV12-4 and TRBJ1-5; D gene ambiguous. V lost 0 bases and J lost 4, with 10 bases in between. The CDR3 loop spans 15 amino acids. CDR3 DNA sequence: TGTGCCAGCAGTTTAGCAGGGCGGGATAATCAGCCCCAGCATTTT. Its translation: CASSLAGRDNQPQHF.

The V and J genes are TRBV7-9 and TRBJ2-7; TRBD1 matches at 7 bases. Germline V lookup: CDR1 SEHNR, CDR2 FQNEAQ (reference sequence). J lost 4 bases, V lost 5 bases, and 14 bases had no gene match. The CDR3 has 16 residues. CDR3 nucleotide sequence: TGTGCCAGCAGCCCTTTGCAGAGGCAGGGGGTTTACGAGCAGTACTTC. Protein: CASSPLQRQGVYEQYF.